This T cell receptor beta chain was observed in a study of cytomegalovirus exposure and HLA in healthy donors. A note on this clone: Its specificity is unknown.

Findings and limits, study-wide: By HLA locus, TCR association rates varied in a later analysis, with DRB1 showing the most and HLA-C the fewest.

Amplification used 60 Vbeta primers and 13 Jbeta primers. Produced via immunoSEQ multiplex PCR; TCRdb's table is partial and in-frame only. The sample shows over 150,000 clones, roughly 80% of them seen only once. The germline CDR1 and CDR2 sequences are SGHAT and FQNNGV. The CDR3 runs 18 residues. The ends were cut back, 5 bases at V and 4 bases at J, with 25 bases in the middle. The receptor was isolated from a girl aged 10 to 17 in good health and CMV-seropositive. Sequenced sample: PBMCs. This rearrangement joins TRBV11-2 to TRBJ2-3, with D tentatively TRBD2 (7 bases). Written as DNA, the CDR3 is TGTGCCAGCAGCACTATCAAGGGGGGGAGGCCTGATTCAGATACGCAGTATTTT. It specifies CASSTIKGGRPDSDTQYF.